Listed here is a single T cell receptor beta chain. The sample originates from a study of blood T cell repertoires in COVID-19. Study background: COVID-19 samples, acute and convalescent, were from the United States, Italy and Spain. The cDNA or gDNA used as material had been derived from T cells, B-cell-depleted T cells, or PBMCs.

Authors' processing steps: Amplification of reference gene primers provided the estimated nucleated cell counts. Profiling relied on immunoSEQ multiplex PCR, and the TCRdb table lists in-frame clones only, not all of them. Clone size and the V and J calls come from that table; the DNA yielded D and trimming. The data contain hundreds of thousands of clones, more than 80% of them singletons. This CDR3 comprises 15 residues. Germline lookup yields CDR1 SGHTA and CDR2 FQGNSA. The V and J ends lost 5 bases and 4 bases, in that order; junction bases with no gene match: 10. The TCR originated in a man in his forties or fifties with acute or convalescent COVID-19. The rearrangement joins TRBV7-2 to TRBJ2-7, with 8 bases identical to TRBD2. Specimen: peripheral blood. In DNA form, the CDR3 reads TGTGCCAGCAGCCCACCCGGAGCGGGGGCTTACGAGCAGTACTTC. Its protein product is CASSPPGAGAYEQYF.